This TCR beta chain was documented in a study of T-cell memory formation after mild COVID-19. Remarks on this clonotype: The antigen remains unidentified.

A 5'RACE reaction primed in the constant segment made cDNA libraries of TCR alpha and TCR beta, and these carried sample barcodes and UMIs. Each CDR3 protein gets one entry after TCRdb re-called the 5' RACE reads with MiXCR. This table holds 400,000 to 500,000 distinct CDR3 sequences, roughly 20% found once. Findings of the study overall: Whereas later expanders leaned CD4+, clones contracting day 15 to 85 showed a balanced CD4/CD8 makeup. Cross-reactive memory appears to have joined, as suggested by some responding clones showing up in pre-infection memory.

CDR1 MRHNA and CDR2 SNTAGT come from the germline V gene. The V end lost 2 bases, the J end lost 7 bases, and 14 bases lay between the germline ends. There are 15 residues in the CDR3. Material: PBMCs or a T cell subset sorted from them (not recorded which). This chain uses TRBV6-4 with TRBJ2-2, with a weak D call TRBD2 (7 bases). The receptor was derived from an adult woman who had mild COVID-19 (a few samples of this study predate the infection). Cell type and time point are not known. This CDR3 is CASSDGTPGGGELFF. CDR3 DNA sequence: TGTGCCAGCAGTGACGGGACACCGGGAGGCGGGGAGCTGTTTTTT.